These T cell receptor beta chains were read from a single sample in a study of blood T cells in healthy people across ages. TCRdb itself ran the 5' RACE reads through MiXCR, one entry per CDR3 protein. This sample has 1,500,000 or so distinct CDR3 sequences; approximately 43% occur once, and the top ten carry just over 4%. Specimen: blood. All receptors derive from a woman under 30 in good health. CDR3s include the opening cysteine and the closing phenylalanine or tryptophan. D genes are given only for firm matches. For some rows the clone size is stated as once, few or many, or as a class when expanded; others skip it.

once,TRBV28,TRBJ1-1,NA,TGTGCCAGCAGCTACACTTACAGGGAGACTGAAGCTTTCTTT,CASSYTYRETEAFF
NA,TRBV11-2,TRBJ2-4,NA,TGTGCCAGCAAACCTGGGATAGCCAAAAACATTCAGTACTTC,CASKPGIAKNIQYF
NA,TRBV7-2,TRBJ2-1,TRBD2,TGTGCCAGCAGCCCTCGGACTAGCGGGTCCTTGAGGCAGTTCTTC,CASSPRTSGSLRQFF
NA,TRBV28,TRBJ2-6,NA,TGTGCCACCGGACAGCGTCCCTCTGGGGCCAACGTCCTGACTTTC,CATGQRPSGANVLTF
NA,TRBV30,TRBJ1-5,NA,TGTGCCTGGGGGGCGGATCAGCCCCAGCATTTT,CAWGADQPQHF
NA,TRBV27,TRBJ2-1,NA,TGTGCCAGCAGTCCCCTCGGGCAGCCAAGGGGTGATGAGCAGTTCTTC,CASSPLGQPRGDEQFF
many,TRBV5-1,TRBJ2-4,NA,TGTGCCAGCAGCTTAGACGGCCTAGCCAAAAACATTCAGTACTTC,CASSLDGLAKNIQYF
few,TRBV4-1,TRBJ2-5,NA,TGCGCCAGCAGCCAGCAGGACAGCCAAGAGACCCAGTACTTC,CASSQQDSQETQYF
NA,TRBV9,TRBJ2-1,TRBD2,TGTGCCAGCAGCGTAGTAGGGACTAGTGGCAATGAGCAGTTCTTC,CASSVVGTSGNEQFF
few,TRBV6-6,TRBJ2-1,NA,TGTGCCAGCAGCTCGGGACCCGGCTCCTACAATGAGCAGTTCTTC,CASSSGPGSYNEQFF
NA,TRBV29-1,TRBJ2-5,NA,TGCAGCGTTGAAGATGAGGGGATTGGCAATGAGCAGTACTTC,CSVEDEGIGNEQYF
few,TRBV7-9,TRBJ1-2,NA,TGTGCCAGCAGCTTAGCCCTACACGCTAACTATGGCTACACCTTC,CASSLALHANYGYTF
few,TRBV11-2,TRBJ2-1,NA,TGTGCCAGCAGCTCCTTAAGGGCCGGGATTCTAAGCAATGAGCAGTTCTTC,CASSSLRAGILSNEQFF
few,TRBV5-1,TRBJ1-1,NA,TGCGCCAGCGCCCATAGGGAGGGCAACACTGAAGCTTTCTTT,CASAHREGNTEAFF
few,TRBV27,TRBJ2-1,NA,TGTGCCAGCAGGACCCGAGCTTCCTACAATGAGCAGTTCTTC,CASRTRASYNEQFF
few,TRBV19,TRBJ2-3,NA,TGTGCCAGTAGTTCAGGCGTCAGAGTCGGGACAGATACGCAGTATTTT,CASSSGVRVGTDTQYF
NA,TRBV6-5,TRBJ2-2,TRBD1,TGTGCCAGCAGTGGCAGGGGGAATACCGGGGAGCTGTTTTTT,CASSGRGNTGELFF
few,TRBV15,TRBJ2-2,NA,TGTGCCACCAGCAGCATACCGGGACAATCTCCGTCCGGGGAGCTGTTTTTT,CATSSIPGQSPSGELFF
NA,TRBV20-1,TRBJ2-1,NA,TGCAGTGCTAGAGATTGGGGGGAGAGCTCCTACAATGAGCAGTTCTTC,CSARDWGESSYNEQFF
NA,TRBV5-1,TRBJ1-2,NA,TGCGCCAGCAGCTTGATGACAGAAGGGGGCTACACCTTC,CASSLMTEGGYTF
NA,TRBV18,TRBJ2-5,NA,TGTGCCAGCTCGCGGAACGTACGAGAGACCCAGTACTTC,CASSRNVRETQYF
many,TRBV29-1,TRBJ2-5,NA,TGCAGCGTGGCAGGGGTCGAGACCCAGTACTTC,CSVAGVETQYF
NA,TRBV27,TRBJ2-7,TRBD2,TGTGCCAGCAGCGTCGGGGGGGTCGAGCAGTACTTC,CASSVGGVEQYF
NA,TRBV10-3,TRBJ2-3,TRBD2,TGTGCCATCAGTGTAGGGACTAGGGGGGATACGCAGTATTTT,CAISVGTRGDTQYF